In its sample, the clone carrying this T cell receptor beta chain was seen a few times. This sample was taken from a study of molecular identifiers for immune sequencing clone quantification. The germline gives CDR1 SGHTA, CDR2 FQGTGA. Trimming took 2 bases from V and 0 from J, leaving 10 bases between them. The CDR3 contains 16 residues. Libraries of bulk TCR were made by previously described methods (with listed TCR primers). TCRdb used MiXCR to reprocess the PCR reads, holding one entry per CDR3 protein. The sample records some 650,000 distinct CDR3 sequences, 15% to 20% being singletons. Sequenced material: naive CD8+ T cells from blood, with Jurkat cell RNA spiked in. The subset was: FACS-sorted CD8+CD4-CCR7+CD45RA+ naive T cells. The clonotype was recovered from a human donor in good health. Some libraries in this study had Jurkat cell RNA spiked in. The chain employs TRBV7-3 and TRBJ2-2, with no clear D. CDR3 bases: TGTGCCAGCAGCTTAGAGCCAATCGCGAACACCGGGGAGCTGTTTTTT. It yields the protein CASSLEPIANTGELFF.